These 17 T cell receptor beta chains were sequenced from one sample in a study of regulatory T cells in long-lasting Graves disease. Noted time point: newly diagnosed GD, antithyroid drugs for less than 3 months. There was RNA extracted from PBMCs, and the TCR library was made from it. Building of the TCR beta libraries involved iRepertoire HTBI primers and Arm-PCR of CDR3 regions. Using its own MiXCR run on the multiplex PCR reads, TCRdb lists one record per CDR3 protein. The sample shows 410,000 or so distinct CDR3 sequences, more than 13% of them seen only once. The data were also submitted as part of a second study, on T cells in Graves' hyperthyroidism and ophthalmopathy.

This material consisted of peripheral blood mononuclear cells (PBMCs), taken at new diagnosis, from a patient treated with antithyroid drugs. The receptors originated from a young woman with Graves disease.

Many counts were recorded for this clonotype. V usage is TRBV3-1 and J usage is TRBJ2-3; no clear D. V was shortened by 3 bases and J by 4 bases, with 14 bases between the two germline ends. CDR3 size: 15 residues. The germline CDR1 and CDR2 sequences are LGHDT and YNNKEL (reference sequence). CDR3 region: CASSQYPGSADTQYF. In DNA form, the CDR3 reads TGTGCCAGCAGCCAGTATCCGGGCTCCGCAGATACGCAGTATTTT.

Many counts were recorded for this clonotype. The CDR3 bases are TGTGCCAGCAGTTTCTTGCGACTAGCGGGAGTTCACGGGGAGCTGTTTTTT. It is translated as CASSFLRLAGVHGELFF. This rearrangement joins TRBV6-2 or TRBV6-3 to TRBJ2-2; 12 bases are shared with TRBD2. This CDR3 comprises 17 residues. V was clipped by 4 bases and J by 7 bases; unmatched bases: 10. CDR1 is MNHEY, CDR2 SVGEGT, per germline.

The V and J genes are TRBV4-1 and TRBJ2-7; 7 nucleotides line up with TRBD2. The trim removed 1 base at V and 6 bases at J, leaving 15 bases unmatched. Germline CDR1 is MGHRA and CDR2 is YSYEKL. This CDR3 contains 17 residues. The CDR3 is CASSQGGAGASSGEQYF. The CDR3 DNA sequence: TGCGCCAGCAGCCAAGGAGGGGCGGGAGCGTCTTCCGGCGAGCAGTACTTC.

This clonotype was seen ten or more times. V and J are TRBV18 and TRBJ2-3; no reliable D call. The V end was cut by 5 bases, the J end by 0 bases, with 9 bases between. The germline CDR1 and CDR2 sequences are KGHSH and LQKENI. This CDR3 contains 14 residues. The CDR3 is CASSAALSTDTQYF. CDR3 coding DNA: TGTGCCAGCTCAGCGGCCCTCAGCACAGATACGCAGTATTTT.

This clonotype was counted ten times or more. The genes are TRBV12-5 and TRBJ2-5; 10 nucleotides align to TRBD1. The junction had 5 bases not matched to a gene; V was cut back by 5 bases and J by 5 bases. The CDR3 has 14 amino acids. The germline CDR1 and CDR2 sequences are LGHNT and FRNRAP. The CDR3 DNA reads as TGTGCTAGTGGTCCTGGACAGGGGGAGGAGACCCAGTACTTC. This gives the protein CASGPGQGEETQYF. Using reference TRBV12-5 and TRBJ2-5 for the parts outside the CDR3, the full variable domain is DARVTQTPRHKVTEMGQEVTMRCQPILGHNTVFWYRQTMMQGLELLAYFRNRAPLDDSGMPKDRFSAEMPDATLATLKIQPSEPRDSAVYFCASGPGQGEETQYFGPGTRLLVL.

This clonotype was picked up many times. This sequence joins TRBV12-3 or TRBV12-4 and TRBJ2-3; no firm D call. V was pared by 6 bases and J by 1 base, with 8 bases between. The CDR3 consists of 13 residues. CDR3 nucleotides: TGTGCCAGCAGATGGGTGGGCACAGATACGCAGTATTTT. It encodes CASRWVGTDTQYF.

This clonotype has ten or more counts. V gene TRBV2 combines with J gene TRBJ2-1; 7 nucleotides align to TRBD1. Trimming at V came to 5 bases and at J to 4 bases, leaving 5 bases not matched to a gene. The CDR3 is made up of 14 amino acids. The V gene's germline CDR1 is SNHLY and CDR2 FYNNEI. The CDR3 bases are TGTGCCAGCAGTAAGGACAGGAGATACAATGAGCAGTTCTTC. Protein sequence: CASSKDRRYNEQFF.

This clonotype was seen ten or more times. The gene calls are TRBV27 and TRBJ1-1; the D gene is possibly TRBD1 (5 bases). The CDR3 runs to 12 residues. The V end was cut by 8 bases, the J end by 1 base, with 8 bases between. Germline assignment: CDR1 MNHEY and CDR2 SMNVEV (reference sequence). The CDR3 loop is CASGGENTEAFF. The CDR3 DNA is TGTGCCAGCGGAGGGGAGAACACTGAAGCTTTCTTT.

This clonotype has just a few counts. CDR3 bases: TGTGCCACCAGTGGAGGGCTTGAAGCTTTCTTT. Translating it yields CATSGGLEAFF. The chain is built from TRBV24-1 and TRBJ1-1; D is unresolved. This CDR3 has 11 amino acids. Trimming pared 5 bases from V and 7 bases from J, leaving 7 bases between. CDR1 is KGHDR and CDR2 is SFDVKD in the germline V gene.

This clonotype was counted at least ten times. Here the CDR3 reads CAWSQGGRVNTEAFF. The CDR3 DNA sequence: TGTGCCTGGAGCCAGGGGGGGCGGGTGAACACTGAAGCTTTCTTT. The chain employs TRBV30 and TRBJ1-1; TRBD1 matches at 7 bases. Looked up from germline, CDR1 is GTSNPN and CDR2 is SVGIG (reference sequence). The CDR3 runs to 15 residues. With 3 bases clipped from V and 0 bases from J, the junction kept 7 bases outside the gene matches.

This clonotype was detected only a few times. This chain links TRBV6-2 or TRBV6-3 with TRBJ2-2, with TRBD1 matching 7 bases. CDR1 is MNHEY and CDR2 is SVGEGT in the germline V gene. CDR3 length equals 16 residues. V gave up 7 bases and J gave up 4 bases; unmatched junction bases: 12. Here the CDR3 reads CASTEQGSIGTGELFF. For the CDR3, the DNA is TGTGCCAGCACCGAACAGGGGTCTATAGGCACCGGGGAGCTGTTTTTT.

This clonotype appeared a few times. The chain carries TRBV6-5 and TRBJ2-2; TRBD2 matches 12 bases. V dropped 4 bases and J dropped 0; count of bases not matched to a gene: 3. CDR3 length equals 17 residues. Germline CDR1 reads MNHEY; CDR2 reads SVGAGI. CDR3: CASSFRTSGTNTGELFF. CDR3 nucleotides: TGTGCCAGCAGTTTTAGGACTAGCGGGACGAACACCGGGGAGCTGTTTTTT.

This rearrangement joins TRBV29-1 to TRBJ2-1; 8 bases are a match to TRBD1. From germline, CDR1 is SQVTM and CDR2 ANQGSEA. With V trimmed by 4 bases and J by 8 bases, 7 bases remained unmatched. The CDR3 covers 13 residues. CDR3 sequence reads: CSVGGRGLYEQFF. CDR3 bases: TGCAGCGTTGGGGGCAGGGGGCTATATGAGCAGTTCTTC.

The sample holds many counts of this clonotype. V and J are TRBV29-1 and TRBJ2-3; D is unresolved. The CDR3 length is 12 residues. The germline V gene has CDR1 SQVTM and CDR2 ANQGSEA. V was pared by 7 bases and J by 1 base, with 9 bases between. CDR3 sequence: CSGQRGTDTQYF. In DNA form, the CDR3 reads TGCAGCGGCCAACGGGGCACAGATACGCAGTATTTT.

The CDR3, as DNA: TGCGCCAGCAGAACACCGGGACAGGGGGCGCTTGGCTACACCTTC. It encodes CASRTPGQGALGYTF. The chain joins TRBV4-1 to TRBJ1-2; 12 bases fit TRBD1. The CDR3 has 15 amino acids. V lost 6 bases and J lost 7; bases outside the gene matches: 9. Germline-derived CDR1 and CDR2 are MGHRA and YSYEKL.

This clonotype has ten or more counts. This chain links TRBV6-2 or TRBV6-3 with TRBJ2-1, with TRBD1 matching over 10 bases. Trimming at V came to 2 bases and at J to 5 bases, leaving 9 bases not matched to a gene. Germline CDR1 reads MNHEY; CDR2 reads SVGEGT. The CDR3 consists of 17 residues. CDR3 region: CASSYHSAGTGDNEQFF. In DNA, the CDR3 is TGTGCCAGCAGTTACCACTCCGCCGGGACAGGGGACAATGAGCAGTTCTTC.

Comments on this clonotype: Just one base apart from a much larger clone, this may be a read error. The CDR3 loop reads CATSDPGQGPYEQYF. DNA of the CDR3: TGTGCCACCAGTGATCCGGGACAGGGGCCCTACGAGCAGTACTTC. The chain carries TRBV24-1 and TRBJ2-7; 10 bases agree with TRBD1. This CDR3 region has 15 residues. Germline V gene lookup returns CDR1 KGHDR and CDR2 SFDVKD. Trimming took 3 bases from V and 2 from J; bases not matched to a gene: 3.